This T cell receptor beta chain derives from a study of T cell responses to AZD1222 COVID-19 vaccine. Sequenced by immunoSEQ multiplex PCR; TCRdb stores in-frame clones only, minus some. The table records approximately 150,000 clones, about nine tenths of them present only once. V trimming: 6 bases; J trimming: 4 bases; junction bases outside the gene matches: 4. CDR3 length equals 14 residues. Germline V gene lookup returns CDR1 SGHRS and CDR2 YFSETQ. This TCR was recovered from an adult in good health. The V and J genes are TRBV5-1 and TRBJ1-6; 7 positions match TRBD1. The source material was peripheral blood, sampled on day 0 of AZD1222 vaccination. The CDR3 coding sequence is TGCGCCAGCAAGGGGACAGCATATAATTCACCCCTCCACTTT. It yields the protein CASKGTAYNSPLHF.